Below, 10 T cell receptor beta chains from the same sample are listed, as sequenced in a study of T-cell reconstitution after alpha-beta-depleted transplantation in children. The authors prepared the TCRbeta library with unique molecular identifiers. TCRdb re-called the PCR reads with MiXCR, one entry per CDR3 protein. The table records around 240,000 distinct CDR3 sequences, approximately 9.9% of them present only once. The starting material was PBMCs from the stem cell graft donor, obtained from the stem cell graft. Receptor source: a human donor who donated a stem cell graft to a child with SCID.

Many counts were recorded for this clonotype. The chain couples TRBV12-3 or TRBV12-4 to TRBJ1-5, with D unresolved. The CDR3 totals 13 residues. V lost 0 bases and J lost 5, with 5 bases in between. As DNA, the CDR3 is TGTGCCAGCAGTTTAGCCGGGGATCAGCCCCAGCATTTT. Translated: CASSLAGDQPQHF.

This clonotype has a count of ten or more. The V and J genes are TRBV7-6 and TRBJ1-1, with 7 nucleotides matching TRBD1. The CDR3 has 15 residues. J gave up 1 base and V 6 bases, and 8 bases lay outside the gene matches. Germline CDR1 reads SGHVS; CDR2 reads FNYEAQ. The CDR3 DNA sequence: TGTGCCAGCAGGGTCACAGGGGTAGGGAACACTGAAGCTTTCTTT. Translation gives CASRVTGVGNTEAFF.

This clonotype was seen a handful of times. The V gene is TRBV5-1, the J gene TRBJ1-1, with D unresolved. Germline lookup yields CDR1 SGHRS and CDR2 YFSETQ. This CDR3 region has 14 residues. The V and J ends lost 0 bases and 0 bases respectively, with 6 bases between them. In DNA, the CDR3 is TGCGCCAGCAGCTTGGACCAAATGAACACTGAAGCTTTCTTT. Translating gives CASSLDQMNTEAFF.

This chain links TRBV3-1 with TRBJ2-3, with D perhaps matching TRBD1 or TRBD2 (5 bases each). The V end was cut by 4 bases, the J end by 3 bases, with 14 bases between. The germline V gene encodes CDR1 LGHDT and CDR2 YNNKEL (reference sequence). CDR3 length: 15 residues. The CDR3 DNA reads TGTGCCAGCAGCCCTCCCGAGGGGCTTACAGATACGCAGTATTTT. This translates into CASSPPEGLTDTQYF.

This clonotype was detected many times. This rearrangement joins TRBV20-1 to TRBJ1-2; D unresolved. Trimming cost V 2 bases and J 2 bases, with 15 bases left between them. This CDR3 comprises 15 residues. Germline V gene sequence: CDR1 DFQATT, CDR2 SNEGSKA (reference sequence). In DNA, the CDR3 is TGCAGTGCTAGAACGGGGTGGGAACACAACTATGGCTACACCTTC. As protein: CSARTGWEHNYGYTF.

The genes are TRBV20-1 and TRBJ2-1; D is unresolved. Trimming pared 2 bases from V and 8 bases from J, leaving 10 bases between. The CDR3 spans 12 residues. Per germline, CDR1 DFQATT and CDR2 SNEGSKA (reference sequence). CDR3 sequence: CSARTLSDEQFF. DNA for the CDR3: TGCAGTGCTAGAACGCTTTCCGATGAGCAGTTCTTC.

This clonotype was counted ten times or more. The V call is TRBV20-1, the J call TRBJ2-5; a weak D match, TRBD2 (6 bases). Germline CDR1 reads DFQATT; CDR2 reads SNEGSKA (reference sequence). V lost 4 bases to trimming and J lost 5 bases, with 11 bases between them. The CDR3 loop spans 12 amino acids. This chain's CDR3 is CSANGAGETQYF. The CDR3 DNA reads as TGCAGTGCTAACGGGGCGGGGGAGACCCAGTACTTC.

The table lists this clonotype with many counts. V is TRBV6-1 and J is TRBJ2-1; perhaps TRBD2 as D (6 bases). V lost 7 bases, J lost 8 bases, and 15 bases lay in between. The CDR3 totals 13 residues. CDR1 is MNHNS and CDR2 is SASEGT in the germline V gene. The CDR3 sequence: CASISGGRDEQFF. Written as DNA, the CDR3 is TGTGCCAGCATCTCCGGGGGTAGGGATGAGCAGTTCTTC.

In this sample, this clonotype turned up a few times. V gene TRBV5-1 combines with J gene TRBJ2-1; 10 nucleotides match TRBD2. The V and J ends lost 3 bases and 8 bases, in that order; junction bases with no gene match: 14. Germline CDR1 reads SGHRS; CDR2 reads YFSETQ. The CDR3 has 17 amino acids. CDR3 sequence (DNA): TGCGCCAGCAGCTACCTCTCGTGGGCTAGCGGGGGCCATGAGCAGTTCTTC. Protein sequence: CASSYLSWASGGHEQFF.

This clonotype came up many times. V is TRBV12-3 or TRBV12-4 and J is TRBJ2-2; D remains ambiguous. The CDR3 covers 17 residues. Trimming took off 6 bases at V and 1 base at J, with 18 bases between the two ends. The CDR3 reads CASSPLDKTLNTGELFF. CDR3 bases: TGTGCCAGCAGCCCCCTAGACAAGACTTTGAACACCGGGGAGCTGTTTTTT.